This record covers a single T cell receptor (beta chain). What it recognizes is unknown. TRB was amplified from 250 ng of peripheral blood genomic DNA per sample. One tube held mixed TRB-A and TRB-B primer pools for touch-down PCR. TCRdb re-called the multiplex PCR reads and gives one entry per CDR3 protein, without DNA. The specimen's table records several thousand distinct CDR3 sequences. This entry belongs to a study of T cell clusters in autoimmune cytopenias. Broader study findings: TRB repertoire shifts in secondary cytopenia and chronic lymphocytic leukemia mostly reflected lymphoma, not autoimmunity. Active autoimmune hepatitis patients had around 3-fold fewer exclusive TRB clusters than healthy donors. Functional roles of the in silico T cell clusters still await experimental validation. Clustering suggested that physiological T cell clusters were missing in primary autoimmune cytopenia patients.

The clonotype was recovered from a human donor with an autoimmune cytopenia or autoimmune hepatitis (not recorded which). The sample comprised peripheral blood.

CDR3 amino acids: CASSLGGGETQYF. V usage is TRBV7-2 and J usage is TRBJ2-5; TCRdb returns TRBD2, unconfirmable since there is no DNA. The CDR3 is 13 amino acids. In germline, CDR1 is SGHTA, CDR2 FQGNSA.